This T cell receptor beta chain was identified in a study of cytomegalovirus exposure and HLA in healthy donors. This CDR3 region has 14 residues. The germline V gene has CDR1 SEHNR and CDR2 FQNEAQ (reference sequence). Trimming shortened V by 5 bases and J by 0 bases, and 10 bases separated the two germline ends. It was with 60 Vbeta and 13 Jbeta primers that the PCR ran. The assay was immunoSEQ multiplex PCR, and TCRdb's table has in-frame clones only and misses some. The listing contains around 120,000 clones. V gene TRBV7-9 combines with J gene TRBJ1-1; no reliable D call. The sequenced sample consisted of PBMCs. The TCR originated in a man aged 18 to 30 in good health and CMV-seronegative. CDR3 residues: CASSPRLMNTEAFF. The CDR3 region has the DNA TGTGCCAGCAGCCCCCGGTTGATGAACACTGAAGCTTTCTTT.